Listed here are 28 T cell receptor beta chains from one sample, sequenced in a study of T cells in Graves' hyperthyroidism and ophthalmopathy (dated 2019 in TCRdb). The library was made by multiplex PCR. The listed sequencing device is Illumina HiSeq 2000. The TCR beta CDR3 regions were amplified from the RNA transcripts. A first-round RT-PCR of the TCR CDR3 used the HTBI primer set with the Qiagen OneStep RT-PCR kit. TCRdb trimmed the raw reads at Q25, called clones with MiXCR and kept productive beta chains. Rows with a matching CDR3 protein are joined into one entry that keeps the most common DNA and genes. Here the sample has about 700,000 distinct CDR3 sequences; 14% occur a single time. The ten largest clones capture approximately 10% of the sample. The sample comprised blood. These receptors all stem from a woman younger than 30 with Graves' hyperthyroidism.

This clonotype was detected many times. V is TRBV20-1 and J is TRBJ2-1, with D perhaps TRBD1 (6 bases). Per germline, CDR1 DFQATT and CDR2 SNEGSKA (reference sequence). Trimming removed 5 bases at V and 0 bases at J, with 14 bases between. This CDR3 contains 15 residues. CDR3 DNA sequence: TGCAGTGCTGATAAGGACAGTAGCTCCTACAATGAGCAGTTCTTC. It codes for CSADKDSSSYNEQFF.

This clonotype was counted only a few times. The chain recombines TRBV20-1 with TRBJ2-7; TRBD1 matches at 8 bases. CDR1 and CDR2 (germline): DFQATT, SNEGSKA (reference sequence). J gave up 3 bases and V 4 bases, and 11 bases lay outside the gene matches. This CDR3 contains 15 residues. The CDR3 DNA follows: TGCAGTGCTAACCAAAGGGACAGGAGAAACTACGAGCAGTACTTC. It encodes CSANQRDRRNYEQYF.

This clonotype showed up many times. The J gene is TRBJ2-1, the V gene TRBV7-2, with 9 bases matching TRBD2. Per germline, CDR1 SGHTA and CDR2 FQGNSA. CDR3 size: 17 residues. Trimming cost V 1 base and J 0 bases; bases outside gene matches: 4. The CDR3 sequence: CASSLEGSGSSYNEQFF. In DNA form, the CDR3 reads TGTGCCAGCAGCTTAGAAGGTAGCGGGAGCTCCTACAATGAGCAGTTCTTC.

In regard to this clonotype: A single base separates this from a much larger clone, so it may be a read error. The chain uses TRBV2 and TRBJ2-7, with D perhaps TRBD1 (6 bases). Germline CDR1 SNHLY, CDR2 FYNNEI. CDR3 length equals 12 residues. Trimming stripped 10 bases from V and 3 bases from J, with 13 bases between. In nucleotides, the CDR3 is TGTGCCAACAGGGACCACCTCTACGAGCAGTACTTC. This encodes CANRDHLYEQYF.

This chain joins TRBV7-9 and TRBJ2-4; the match to TRBD2 covers 16 bases. Germline CDR1 is SEHNR and CDR2 is FQNEAQ (reference sequence). Unmatched junction bases numbered 14, after V lost 5 bases and J lost 7 bases. There are 19 residues in the CDR3. For the CDR3, the DNA is TGTGCCAGCAGCCACGGGACTAGCGGGAGGGGGGTTTCACCCAACATTCAGTACTTC. It translates to CASSHGTSGRGVSPNIQYF.

The sample holds many counts of this clonotype. This chain connects TRBV28 to TRBJ2-1; D might be TRBD1 (5 bases). Trimming removed 5 bases from V and 0 bases from J, with 14 bases in between. This CDR3 is 16 amino acids long. Germline V gene data show CDR1 as MDHEN and CDR2 as SYDVKM. CDR3 sequence (DNA): TGTGCCAGCAGTGGCTTGGGGCAGGGCTCCTACAATGAGCAGTTCTTC. This translates into CASSGLGQGSYNEQFF.

The chain couples TRBV4-3 to TRBJ1-5; D unresolved. V was pared by 0 bases and J by 3 bases, with 9 bases between. CDR3 length: 15 amino acids. From germline, CDR1 is LGHNA and CDR2 YSLEER. The CDR3 loop is CASSQETDLNQPQHF. The CDR3 bases are TGCGCCAGCAGCCAAGAAACAGATCTCAATCAGCCCCAGCATTTT.

This clonotype was recorded a few times. The rearrangement uses TRBV10-3 and TRBJ2-5, with D tentatively TRBD2 (6 bases). Germline V lookup: CDR1 ENHRY, CDR2 SYGVKD. V was cut by 2 bases and J by 3 bases, with 19 bases left in between. CDR3 length: 17 amino acids. DNA for the CDR3: TGTGCCATCAGTGAGGAGGTTAGCGGCATTCGTAAAGAGACCCAGTACTTC. Translation gives CAISEEVSGIRKETQYF.

The V and J genes are TRBV20-1 and TRBJ2-5; 7 bases line up with TRBD2. Germline-derived CDR1 and CDR2 are DFQATT and SNEGSKA (reference sequence). The CDR3 is made up of 13 amino acids. J gave up 1 base and V 5 bases, and 4 bases lay outside the gene matches. CDR3 bases: TGCAGTGCTCCACCTAGCGGCCAAGAGACCCAGTACTTC. As protein: CSAPPSGQETQYF.

There are many counts of this clonotype. This rearrangement joins TRBV5-1 to TRBJ2-1; 10 bases agree with TRBD2. V lost 2 bases, J lost 4 bases, and 9 bases stayed unmatched. Germline CDR1 SGHRS, CDR2 YFSETQ. The CDR3 contains 17 residues. The CDR3, as DNA: TGCGCCAGCAGCTTATCAGCGGGAGGGCCAGTGTACAATGAGCAGTTCTTC. This sequence encodes CASSLSAGGPVYNEQFF.

This clonotype was seen repeatedly, ten times or more. The chain carries TRBV28 and TRBJ2-3; D perhaps matches TRBD2 (6 bases). The V gene's germline CDR1 is MDHEN and CDR2 SYDVKM. The CDR3 loop spans 14 amino acids. V lost 7 bases to trimming and J lost 3 bases, with 14 bases between them. In DNA, the CDR3 is TGTGCCAGCACCGCGGGGAGGTTGACAGATACGCAGTATTTT. It codes for CASTAGRLTDTQYF.

This clonotype has more than one count but fewer than ten. The chain couples TRBV19 to TRBJ2-1; the D is unclear. CDR1 is LNHDA and CDR2 is SQIVND in the germline V gene (reference sequence). Trimming removed 3 bases from V and 8 bases from J, with 5 bases in between. CDR3 length equals 11 residues. CDR3 amino acids: CASSIVDEQFF. CDR3 coding DNA: TGTGCCAGTAGTATTGTCGATGAGCAGTTCTTC.

This clonotype was counted only a few times. The rearrangement uses TRBV25-1 and TRBJ2-3; no firm D call. V was cut by 11 bases and J by 0 bases, with 21 bases left in between. The germline gives CDR1 MGHDK, CDR2 SYGVNS. The CDR3 spans 16 residues. The CDR3 loop is CALPDRSGPSTDTQYF. The CDR3 DNA sequence: TGTGCCCTTCCAGATAGGTCCGGGCCAAGCACAGATACGCAGTATTTT. The full variable domain, in which reference TRBV25-1 and TRBJ2-3 provide the parts outside the CDR3, is EADIYQTPRYLVIGTGKKITLECSQTMGHDKMYWYQQDPGMELHLIHYSYGVNSTEKGDLSSESTVSRIRTEHFPLTLESARPSHTSQYLCALPDRSGPSTDTQYFGPGTRLTVL.

This clonotype has at least ten counts. V is TRBV27 and J is TRBJ2-7; TRBD2 aligns across 12 bases. Per the germline V gene, CDR1 is MNHEY and CDR2 is SMNVEV (reference sequence). The CDR3 has 19 residues. V trimming: 5 bases; J trimming: 0 bases; junction bases outside the gene matches: 14. The CDR3 DNA follows: TGTGCCAGCAGTACCAGGACTAGCGGGACTGGATCTAACTCCTACGAGCAGTACTTC. It yields the protein CASSTRTSGTGSNSYEQYF.

This clonotype was seen just once. The chain combines TRBV7-8 with TRBJ2-5, with a tentative D call TRBD2 (6 bases). V dropped 6 bases and J dropped 5 bases, with 19 bases sitting between them. Germline lookup yields CDR1 SGHVS and CDR2 FQNEAQ. The CDR3 runs to 15 residues. For the CDR3, the DNA is TGTGCCAGCAGACTTTACGCGGGACTCACGGAGACCCAGTACTTC. This sequence encodes CASRLYAGLTETQYF.

The genes are TRBV19 and TRBJ2-1; D ambiguous. This CDR3 spans 15 amino acids. CDR1 LNHDA and CDR2 SQIVND come from the germline V gene (reference sequence). V shed 3 bases and J shed 5 bases, with 14 bases lying between them. CDR3 sequence: CASSIMLGRNNEQFF. As DNA, the CDR3 is TGTGCCAGTAGTATCATGCTCGGACGGAACAATGAGCAGTTCTTC.

This clonotype was counted between two and nine times. The chain is built from TRBV10-3 and TRBJ2-1; possible D gene TRBD2, 6 bases. CDR1 ENHRY and CDR2 SYGVKD come from the germline V gene. The V and J ends lost 7 bases and 6 bases respectively, with 13 bases between them. This CDR3 comprises 13 residues. The CDR3 spells CAINRAGSNEQFF. The CDR3 DNA reads as TGTGCCATCAATCGAGCGGGTTCCAATGAGCAGTTCTTC.

The chain recombines TRBV4-1 with TRBJ2-3; D is uncertain. The germline CDR1 and CDR2 sequences are MGHRA and YSYEKL. The CDR3 length is 12 residues. V was shortened by 3 bases and J by 4 bases, with 5 bases between the two germline ends. Here the CDR3 DNA reads TGCGCCAGCAGCCACCTCGCAGATACGCAGTATTTT. It specifies CASSHLADTQYF.

This clonotype was recorded a few times. The chain employs TRBV27 and TRBJ1-5; 8 bases agree with TRBD1. The CDR3 is made up of 15 amino acids. Trimming took 5 bases from V and 7 from J; bases not matched to a gene: 10. Germline CDR1 and CDR2: MNHEY and SMNVEV (reference sequence). CDR3 DNA sequence: TGTGCCAGCAGTCCGCAACTCCAGGGGGCGCAGCCCCAGCATTTT. It is translated as CASSPQLQGAQPQHF.

J is TRBJ2-3 and V is TRBV14, with D possibly matching TRBD2 (5 bases). Germline V CDR1 and CDR2: SGHDN, FVKESK. CDR3 size: 13 residues. V lost 2 bases and J lost 11, with 14 bases in between. CDR3 region: CASSQFARGGQYF. DNA for the CDR3: TGTGCCAGCAGCCAATTTGCCAGAGGAGGGCAGTATTTT.

This clonotype showed up many times. This chain uses TRBV24-1 with TRBJ2-7; unclear D gene. V lost 2 bases and J lost 6, with 13 bases in between. This CDR3 has 14 amino acids. Germline V gene lookup returns CDR1 KGHDR and CDR2 SFDVKD. Here the CDR3 DNA reads TGTGCCACCAGTGATTCAAGAACGGTCGGCGAGCAGTACTTC. Translating gives CATSDSRTVGEQYF.

This clonotype was picked up many times. V usage is TRBV27 and J usage is TRBJ2-3; unclear D gene. Per the germline V gene, CDR1 is MNHEY and CDR2 is SMNVEV (reference sequence). V dropped 1 base and J dropped 5 bases, with 10 bases sitting between them. This CDR3 contains 14 residues. CDR3 sequence (DNA): TGTGCCAGCAGTTTATTCGGTATGGGAGATACGCAGTATTTT. This gives the protein CASSLFGMGDTQYF.

Concerning this clonotype itself: One end of the junction fails to match germline, which may point to a read error. V and J are TRBV9 and TRBJ1-1, with D maybe TRBD1 (6 bases). The CDR3 runs to 14 residues. Germline lookup yields CDR1 SGDLS and CDR2 YYNGEE. The CDR3 sequence: CASSVVGADTEALF. The CDR3 DNA reads TGTGCCAGCAGCGTAGTGGGGGCGGACACTGAAGCTCTCTTT.

This clonotype was observed many times. V is TRBV12-3 or TRBV12-4 and J is TRBJ2-7; TRBD2 might be the D (5 bases). Trimming removed 5 bases from V and 6 bases from J, with 14 bases in between. The CDR3 loop spans 13 amino acids. The CDR3 spells CASSLGTGSEQYF. CDR3 sequence (DNA): TGTGCCAGCAGTCTCGGAACGGGATCCGAGCAGTACTTC.

This chain uses TRBV28 with TRBJ1-3; D possibly corresponds to TRBD1 (5 bases). Trimming shortened V by 4 bases and J by 1 base, and 14 bases separated the two germline ends. The germline V gene encodes CDR1 MDHEN and CDR2 SYDVKM. CDR3 size: 16 residues. In DNA, the CDR3 is TGTGCCAGCAGTTATAGGGGACTAACGTCTGGAAACACCATATATTTT. Translated, it gives CASSYRGLTSGNTIYF.

The chain is built from TRBV20-1 and TRBJ2-2, with 8 bases identical to TRBD1. In germline, CDR1 is DFQATT, CDR2 SNEGSKA (reference sequence). Trimming cost V 2 bases and J 1 base; bases outside gene matches: 3. The CDR3 has 15 residues. The CDR3 reads CSARQGAWNTGELFF. In nucleotides, the CDR3 is TGCAGTGCTAGACAGGGGGCCTGGAACACCGGGGAGCTGTTTTTT.

The gene calls are TRBV6-5 and TRBJ2-5, with D possibly TRBD2 on 6 matching bases. Looked up from germline, CDR1 is MNHEY and CDR2 is SVGAGI. The length of the CDR3 is 15 residues. The V end was cut by 4 bases, the J end by 1 base, with 13 bases between. DNA of the CDR3: TGTGCCAGCAGTTGGAATATGCGGGGCCAAGAGACCCAGTACTTC. Its protein is CASSWNMRGQETQYF.

This clonotype was recorded many times. The rearrangement links TRBV7-9 to TRBJ2-1; TRBD2 aligns across 10 bases. V lost 2 bases and J lost 3; bases outside the gene matches: 10. Looked up from germline, CDR1 is SEHNR and CDR2 is FQNEAQ (reference sequence). The CDR3 is made up of 18 amino acids. CDR3 in DNA: TGTGCCAGCAGCTTATTCCCTAGCGGGAGTCTTCACTACAATGAGCAGTTCTTC. It encodes CASSLFPSGSLHYNEQFF. Combining the CDR3 with reference TRBV7-9 and TRBJ2-1 gives the whole variable domain DTGVSQNPRHKITKRGQNVTFRCDPISEHNRLYWYRQTLGQGPEFLTYFQNEAQLEKSRLLSDRFSAERPKGSFSTLEIQRTEQGDSAMYLCASSLFPSGSLHYNEQFFGPGTRLTVL.